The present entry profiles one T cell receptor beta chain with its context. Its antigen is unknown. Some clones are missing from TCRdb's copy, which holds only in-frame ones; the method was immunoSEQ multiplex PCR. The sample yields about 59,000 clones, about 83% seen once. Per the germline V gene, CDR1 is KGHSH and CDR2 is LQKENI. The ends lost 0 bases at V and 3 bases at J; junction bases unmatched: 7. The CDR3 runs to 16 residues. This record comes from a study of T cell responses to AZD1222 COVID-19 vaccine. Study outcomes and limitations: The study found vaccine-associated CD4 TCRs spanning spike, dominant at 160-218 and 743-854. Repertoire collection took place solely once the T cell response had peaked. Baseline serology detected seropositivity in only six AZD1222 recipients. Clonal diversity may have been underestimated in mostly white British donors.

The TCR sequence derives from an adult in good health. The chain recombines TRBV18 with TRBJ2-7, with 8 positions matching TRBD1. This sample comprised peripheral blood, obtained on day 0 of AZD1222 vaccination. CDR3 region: CASSPPEGQAFYEQYF. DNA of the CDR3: TGTGCCAGCTCACCACCGGAGGGACAGGCGTTCTACGAGCAGTACTTC.